Listed below are T cell receptor beta chains from one sample, sequenced in a study of T cells in Graves' hyperthyroidism and ophthalmopathy. Via MiXCR, TCRdb re-called the multiplex PCR reads, giving one row per CDR3 protein. The sample consists of 540,000 or so distinct CDR3 sequences, 35% to 55% of them appearing once. Sequencing was performed on peripheral blood or thyroid tissue (not recorded which). Source of these receptors: an adult woman with Graves' disease, either hyperthyroidism or ophthalmopathy (not recorded which). The CDR3 runs from the conserved cysteine through the conserved F or W. Each record gives: J gene, D gene, V gene, clone size, CDR3 protein, CDR3 DNA. The D gene is left open where the match is weak. Size tells how often a clone was seen (once, few, many) or the class of an expanded clone, and some rows leave it out.

TRBJ2-5 | - | TRBV5-1 | - | CASSLDGFETQYF | TGCGCCAGCAGTTTGGACGGATTTGAGACCCAGTACTTC
TRBJ1-2 | TRBD1 | TRBV5-1 | - | CASSAETGEGYGYTF | TGCGCCAGCAGCGCCGAGACAGGGGAGGGATATGGCTACACCTTC
TRBJ2-5 | TRBD2 | TRBV9 | many | CASSVMSSGGETQYF | TGTGCCAGCAGCGTAATGTCTAGCGGGGGGGAGACCCAGTACTTC
TRBJ1-2 | - | TRBV6-5 | - | CASSYSRDTSGYGYTF | TGTGCCAGCAGTTACTCAAGGGACACCTCGGGCTATGGCTACACCTTC
TRBJ1-4 | - | TRBV7-8 | - | CASSSQGGQTNEKLFF | TGTGCCAGCAGCTCACAAGGAGGACAGACTAATGAAAAACTGTTTTTT
TRBJ1-1 | - | TRBV7-9 | few | CASSYRDTEAFF | TGTGCCAGCAGCTACAGGGACACTGAAGCTTTCTTT
TRBJ2-6 | - | TRBV7-9 | - | CASSLDPGGANVLTF | TGTGCCAGCAGCTTAGACCCCGGAGGGGCCAACGTCCTGACTTTC
TRBJ1-2 | TRBD1 | TRBV2 | many | CANKQGTYGYTF | TGTGCCAACAAACAGGGGACCTATGGCTACACCTTC
TRBJ1-5 | TRBD1 | TRBV7-2 | - | CASSLVGGVTGTSNQPQHF | TGTGCCAGCAGCTTAGTGGGGGGGGTGACAGGGACGAGCAATCAGCCCCAGCATTTT
TRBJ1-1 | TRBD1 | TRBV10-2 | many | CASRGTTGSYEAFF | TGCGCCAGCAGAGGGACGACAGGGAGTTATGAAGCTTTCTTT
TRBJ2-3 | - | TRBV10-2 | many | CASSVGGSDTQYF | TGCGCCAGCAGTGTTGGGGGATCAGATACGCAGTATTTT
TRBJ1-1 | TRBD1 | TRBV6-6 | many | CASSRDRSLVEAFF | TGTGCCAGCAGTCGGGACAGGTCCCTTGTTGAAGCTTTCTTT
TRBJ1-1 | - | TRBV25-1 | - | CASSEVQENTEAFF | TGTGCCAGCAGTGAGGTACAGGAGAACACTGAAGCTTTCTTT
TRBJ2-7 | - | TRBV15 | - | CATSRDHVRGLEQYF | TGTGCCACCAGCAGAGACCACGTACGGGGTCTCGAGCAGTACTTC
TRBJ2-7 | TRBD1 | TRBV30 | few | CAWTRGPLSYEQYF | TGTGCCTGGACCAGGGGGCCCTTATCCTACGAGCAGTACTTC
TRBJ1-2 | - | TRBV7-9 | - | CASSYRENTEANYGYTF | TGTGCCAGCAGTTACAGGGAGAACACTGAAGCTAACTATGGCTACACCTTC
TRBJ1-2 | - | TRBV7-3 | - | CASSPWPGNYGYTF | TGTGCCAGCAGCCCATGGCCGGGAAACTATGGCTACACCTTC
TRBJ1-2 | - | TRBV10-3 | - | CAISESWSRDKSYGYTF | TGTGCCATCAGTGAGTCGTGGAGCAGGGACAAGTCCTATGGCTACACCTTC
TRBJ1-2 | - | TRBV12-3/TRBV12-4 | many | CASRPQTRTGYTF | TGTGCCAGCAGGCCTCAGACTAGGACAGGCTACACCTTC
TRBJ1-1 | - | TRBV7-9 | - | CASIEFGHRMNTEAFF | TGTGCCAGCATCGAATTCGGACACCGCATGAACACTGAAGCTTTCTTT
TRBJ1-1 | - | TRBV7-2 | - | CASSRGPKHVEAFF | TGTGCCAGCAGCCGGGGACCAAAACATGTCGAAGCTTTCTTT
TRBJ1-5 | TRBD1 | TRBV2 | few | CASTGQGSNQPQHF | TGTGCCAGTACGGGACAGGGGAGCAATCAGCCCCAGCATTTT
TRBJ2-7 | TRBD2 | TRBV10-2 | many | CASSFAGENEQYF | TGCGCCAGCAGTTTCGCGGGAGAGAACGAGCAGTACTTC
TRBJ2-5 | - | TRBV7-9 | - | CASSSLGTVQGTQYF | TGTGCCAGCAGCTCTCTTGGGACGGTTCAGGGGACCCAGTACTTC
TRBJ1-5 | - | TRBV6-4 | - | CASSDSTGSPQHF | TGTGCCAGCAGTGACTCGACGGGTTCGCCCCAGCATTTT
TRBJ2-2 | TRBD2 | TRBV4-1 | many | CASSLPSSGTNTGELFF | TGCGCCAGCAGCCTGCCCTCTAGCGGAACGAACACCGGGGAGCTGTTTTTT